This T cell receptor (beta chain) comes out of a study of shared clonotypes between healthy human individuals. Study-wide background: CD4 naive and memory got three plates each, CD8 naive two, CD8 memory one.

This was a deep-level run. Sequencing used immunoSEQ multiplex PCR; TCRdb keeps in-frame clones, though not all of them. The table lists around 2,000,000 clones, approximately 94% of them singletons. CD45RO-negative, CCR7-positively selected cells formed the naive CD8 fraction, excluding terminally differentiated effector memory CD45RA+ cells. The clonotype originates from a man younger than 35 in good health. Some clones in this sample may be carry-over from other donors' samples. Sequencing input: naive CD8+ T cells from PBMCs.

The CDR3 nucleotides read TGTGCCAGCAGCTTAGTTCGGGAGGTATATTTAGATACGCAGTATTTT. Its translation is CASSLVREVYLDTQYF. The rearrangement links TRBV7-9 to TRBJ2-3; 7 bases align to TRBD2. Germline CDR1 and CDR2: SEHNR and FQNEAQ (reference sequence). CDR3 size: 16 residues. The V gene end was trimmed by 1 base and the J gene end by 5 bases; junction bases not matched to a gene: 9.